Sequencing of this T cell receptor (beta chain) was carried out in a study of T-cell reconstitution after alpha-beta-depleted transplantation in children. The table lists this clonotype with many counts. CDR1 and CDR2 (germline): MGHDK, SYGVNS. V was trimmed by 5 bases and J by 8 bases, leaving 15 bases between them. The CDR3 runs 13 residues. The authors prepared the TCRbeta library with unique molecular identifiers. One entry per CDR3 protein results from TCRdb running MiXCR on the PCR reads. The sample has some 200,000 distinct CDR3 sequences; approximately 15% are singletons. The V gene is TRBV25-1, the J gene TRBJ1-2; no definite D call. This TCR was sampled from a human donor who donated a stem cell graft to a child with acute lymphoblastic leukemia. This specimen was PBMCs from the stem cell graft donor, taken from the stem cell graft. The CDR3 protein is CASSIPGASGYTF. DNA of the CDR3: TGTGCCAGCAGTATACCTGGAGCCTCGGGCTACACCTTC.